The 10 T cell receptor beta chains reported below all come from one sample, sequenced in a study of regulatory T cells in long-lasting Graves disease. Time point given: newly diagnosed GD, antithyroid drugs for less than 3 months. Construction of the TCR library relied on RNA isolated from PBMCs. HTBI primers from iRepertoire and Arm-PCR of CDR3 regions yielded the TCR beta libraries. TCRdb called the multiplex PCR reads again in MiXCR, with one record for every CDR3 protein. The table records under 400,000 distinct CDR3 sequences, around 15% of them present only once. This sample was shared with a second study, whose subject was T cells in Graves' hyperthyroidism and ophthalmopathy.

This sample comprised peripheral blood mononuclear cells (PBMCs), obtained at new diagnosis, from a patient treated with antithyroid drugs. The receptors derive from a man between 40 and 49 years old with Graves disease.

The table lists this clonotype with a few counts. This may come from a read error, since a much larger clone is one base off. The V gene is TRBV28, the J gene TRBJ2-3, with 7 bases that match TRBD1. Trimming removed 7 bases from V and 8 bases from J; junction bases left unmatched: 15. The CDR3 totals 15 residues. Germline V gene sequence: CDR1 MDHEN, CDR2 SYDVKM. DNA for the CDR3: TGTGCCAGCAAGATCCGGGACAGTAGACCAGGTACGCAGTATTTT. Protein sequence: CASKIRDSRPGTQYF.

For the CDR3, the DNA is TGTGCCAGCAGCTCAGGGGCGGCTAATGAAAAACTGTTTTTT. Amino acids: CASSSGAANEKLFF. The rearrangement links TRBV9 to TRBJ1-4, with D possibly being TRBD1 (6 bases). Germline assignment: CDR1 SGDLS and CDR2 YYNGEE. The CDR3 consists of 14 residues. The V and J ends lost 4 bases and 3 bases respectively, with 10 bases between them.

This clonotype was seen only a few times. The gene calls are TRBV6-1 and TRBJ1-4, with D possibly matching TRBD1 (6 bases). The germline V gene has CDR1 MNHNS and CDR2 SASEGT. Between the trimmed V and J ends, which lost 3 bases and 7 bases, there was a span of 15 bases. CDR3 size: 15 residues. The CDR3 DNA reads as TGTGCCAGCAGTGATCAGGGGCTCGGTGGTGAAAAACTGTTTTTT. This encodes CASSDQGLGGEKLFF.

Notes on this clonotype: One end of the junction varies from germline; a read error may be responsible. V is TRBV28 and J is TRBJ2-7, with TRBD2 matching over 14 bases. CDR3 length equals 15 residues. CDR1 is MDHEN and CDR2 is SYDVKM in the germline V gene. The CDR3 loop is CASSQGTSGSYEQYF. The DNA of the CDR3 is TGCGCCAGCAGCCAAGGGACTAGCGGGAGCTACGAGCAGTACTTC.

The rearrangement links TRBV7-2 to TRBJ2-3, with TRBD2 matching 9 bases. Germline V gene data show CDR1 as SGHTA and CDR2 as FQGNSA. After removal of 4 bases from V and 5 bases from J, the junction contained 7 bases not matched to a gene. The CDR3 is made up of 15 amino acids. The CDR3 nucleotides read TGTGCCAGCAGCTCCGGAGCGGGGGGATTAGATACGCAGTATTTT. It codes for CASSSGAGGLDTQYF. The full variable domain, in which reference TRBV7-2 and TRBJ2-3 provide the parts outside the CDR3, is GAGVSQSPSNKVTEKGKDVELRCDPISGHTALYWYRQSLGQGLEFLIYFQGNSAPDKSGLPSDRFSAERTGGSVSTLTIQRTQQEDSAVYLCASSSGAGGLDTQYFGPGTRLTVL.

This clonotype has a count of ten or more. This chain uses TRBV11-2 with TRBJ2-2; D is unclear. V was cut by 0 bases and J by 6 bases, with 5 bases left in between. The CDR3 covers 13 residues. CDR1 and CDR2 from the germline V gene are SGHAT and FQNNGV. In nucleotides, the CDR3 is TGTGCCAGCAGCTTAGAGGGTTCCGGGGAGCTGTTTTTT. It codes for CASSLEGSGELFF.

This clonotype has a count of ten or more. The rearrangement links TRBV20-1 to TRBJ2-7; D gene unclear. Germline loops: CDR1 DFQATT, CDR2 SNEGSKA (reference sequence). The CDR3 contains 13 residues. Trimming pared 0 bases from V and 2 bases from J, leaving 8 bases between. CDR3 sequence reads: CSAREGWAYEQYF. The CDR3 DNA reads TGCAGTGCTAGAGAGGGATGGGCCTACGAGCAGTACTTC.

A few counts support this clonotype. The rearrangement joins TRBV2 to TRBJ2-2, with TRBD2 matching over 15 bases. V was pared by 6 bases and J by 7 bases, with 9 bases of the junction left unmatched. This CDR3 has 17 residues. Germline V lookup: CDR1 SNHLY, CDR2 FYNNEI. CDR3: CASRRRGLAGGGGELFF. The CDR3 DNA reads TGTGCCAGCAGGAGAAGAGGACTAGCGGGGGGGGGCGGGGAGCTGTTTTTT.

The V and J genes are TRBV4-1 and TRBJ2-7; TRBD1 matches 10 bases. Per germline, CDR1 MGHRA and CDR2 YSYEKL. Trimming removed 5 bases from V and 2 bases from J; junction bases left unmatched: 6. The CDR3 extends over 15 amino acids. CDR3 protein: CASSYRDRGTYEQYF. In DNA, the CDR3 is TGCGCCAGCAGCTACCGGGACAGGGGAACCTACGAGCAGTACTTC.

This clonotype was observed many times. V gene TRBV19 combines with J gene TRBJ1-1; TRBD1 matches at 7 bases. The J segment lost 4 bases and the V segment lost 8 bases, leaving 7 bases of the junction unmatched. CDR1 LNHDA and CDR2 SQIVND come from the germline V gene (reference sequence). The CDR3 has 13 amino acids. The CDR3 coding sequence is TGTGCCAGTTCGGGACAGATGTTCACTGAAGCTTTCTTT. This codes for CASSGQMFTEAFF. Full variable domain (missing parts from reference TRBV19 and TRBJ1-1): DGGITQSPKYLFRKEGQNVTLSCEQNLNHDAMYWYRQDPGQGLRLIYYSQIVNDFQKGDIAEGYSVSREKKESFPLTVTSAQKNPTAFYLCASSGQMFTEAFFGQGTRLTVV.